This TCR beta chain was captured by sequencing in a study of technical replicates of blood from a handful of donors. Per germline, CDR1 LNHNV and CDR2 YYDKDF (reference sequence). The CDR3 is 15 residues long. The ends were cut back, 0 bases at V and 8 bases at J, with 11 bases in the middle. Clones were read by immunoSEQ multiplex PCR, and TCRdb kept only the in-frame ones, dropping some. This sample has about 73,000 clones, with 90% to 95% found just once. The source of this sequence is a human donor in good health. Some clones in this sample may be carry-over from other donors' samples. The sample consisted of PBMCs. The chain is built from TRBV15 and TRBJ1-6; tentatively, D is TRBD1 (6 bases). The CDR3 region is CATSRDTGLDSPLHF. The CDR3 bases are TGTGCCACCAGCAGAGATACAGGGTTAGATTCACCCCTCCACTTT.